These T cell receptor beta chains were read from a single sample in a study of T-cell reconstitution after alpha-beta-depleted transplantation in children. TCRdb reprocessed the PCR reads with MiXCR, giving one entry per CDR3 protein. The sample consists of under 250,000 distinct CDR3 sequences, around 7% of them appearing once. The sample here was PBMCs, taken before TCRalphabeta/CD19-depleted stem cell transplant. These TCRs come from a boy aged 2 to 10 with acute lymphoblastic leukemia, due to receive a stem cell transplant. The CDR3 runs from the conserved cysteine through the conserved F or W. Fields, in order: CDR3 protein, J gene, V gene.

CDR3aa: CASSSGGSGRDNEQFF
j_gene: TRBJ2-1
v_gene: TRBV4-2

CDR3aa: CASRGQGGDYGYTF
j_gene: TRBJ1-2
v_gene: TRBV6-1

CDR3aa: CSARDGPGELFF
j_gene: TRBJ2-2
v_gene: TRBV20-1

CDR3aa: CSASAGIRYQETQYF
j_gene: TRBJ2-5
v_gene: TRBV20-1

CDR3aa: CSARSQYYEQYF
j_gene: TRBJ2-7
v_gene: TRBV20-1

CDR3aa: CASSLNGPTETQYF
j_gene: TRBJ2-5
v_gene: TRBV27

CDR3aa: CASSLGGYQETQYF
j_gene: TRBJ2-5
v_gene: TRBV7-8

CDR3aa: CASSSGTDPRWDEQFF
j_gene: TRBJ2-1
v_gene: TRBV27

CDR3aa: CASSLRWAGATGELFF
j_gene: TRBJ2-2
v_gene: TRBV5-1

CDR3aa: CSVESSGGGYNEQFF
j_gene: TRBJ2-1
v_gene: TRBV29-1

CDR3aa: CASSLLGSVYGYTF
j_gene: TRBJ1-2
v_gene: TRBV28

CDR3aa: CASRRPGAGYTF
j_gene: TRBJ1-2
v_gene: TRBV6-5

CDR3aa: CATSGGPNYNEQFF
j_gene: TRBJ2-1
v_gene: TRBV24-1

CDR3aa: CASSLQGLAGDEQYF
j_gene: TRBJ2-7
v_gene: TRBV7-9

CDR3aa: CASSPGEAQYF
j_gene: TRBJ2-5
v_gene: TRBV7-9

CDR3aa: CASTPLAGFDEQYF
j_gene: TRBJ2-7
v_gene: TRBV28

CDR3aa: CASSSGADRAFYGYTF
j_gene: TRBJ1-2
v_gene: TRBV7-2

CDR3aa: CASSLSTGSYEQYF
j_gene: TRBJ2-7
v_gene: TRBV11-2

CDR3aa: CASSRQGEVEKLFF
j_gene: TRBJ1-4
v_gene: TRBV6-1

CDR3aa: CASSSRSRTGRGGGTEAFF
j_gene: TRBJ1-1
v_gene: TRBV13

CDR3aa: CASSLGPPTSGSSSNEQFF
j_gene: TRBJ2-1
v_gene: TRBV11-2

CDR3aa: CASNPNQGSKEAFF
j_gene: TRBJ1-1
v_gene: TRBV12-3/TRBV12-4

CDR3aa: CSVAAGQGTEAFF
j_gene: TRBJ1-1
v_gene: TRBV29-1

CDR3aa: CSARDQKGVGEQYF
j_gene: TRBJ2-7
v_gene: TRBV20-1

CDR3aa: CSAGGGGTGNPRAFF
j_gene: TRBJ1-1
v_gene: TRBV20-1

CDR3aa: CASSPGTPNQPQHF
j_gene: TRBJ1-5
v_gene: TRBV28

CDR3aa: CASSKIPQCSDNEQFF
j_gene: TRBJ2-1
v_gene: TRBV21-1

CDR3aa: CASSLPGRPQHF
j_gene: TRBJ1-5
v_gene: TRBV27

CDR3aa: CASSSFHVRGAYEQYF
j_gene: TRBJ2-7
v_gene: TRBV7-2

CDR3aa: CASSGTSGGSYEQYF
j_gene: TRBJ2-7
v_gene: TRBV2

CDR3aa: CASSLGYNTDTQYF
j_gene: TRBJ2-3
v_gene: TRBV27

CDR3aa: CASSHWTSEITSSYNEQFF
j_gene: TRBJ2-1
v_gene: TRBV4-3

CDR3aa: CASSLTPSGRGSGANVLTF
j_gene: TRBJ2-6
v_gene: TRBV11-2

CDR3aa: CSARRSGQGTIQYF
j_gene: TRBJ2-4
v_gene: TRBV20-1

CDR3aa: CASSGLSGGFGNQPQHF
j_gene: TRBJ1-5
v_gene: TRBV6-1

CDR3aa: CASSSPSGSETQYF
j_gene: TRBJ2-5
v_gene: TRBV28

CDR3aa: CASSLLGMREKLFF
j_gene: TRBJ1-4
v_gene: TRBV5-5

CDR3aa: CSVEFPGTETLYEQYF
j_gene: TRBJ2-7
v_gene: TRBV29-1

CDR3aa: CASSLQQANTDTQYF
j_gene: TRBJ2-3
v_gene: TRBV5-1

CDR3aa: CASSYSGQPRSSYNSPLHF
j_gene: TRBJ1-6
v_gene: TRBV6-5

CDR3aa: CSVEFREVNGYTF
j_gene: TRBJ1-2
v_gene: TRBV29-1

CDR3aa: CASSGGNRISYNEQFF
j_gene: TRBJ2-1
v_gene: TRBV25-1

CDR3aa: CATSREGRMNTEAFF
j_gene: TRBJ1-1
v_gene: TRBV15

CDR3aa: CASSLPGGKLFF
j_gene: TRBJ1-4
v_gene: TRBV11-3

CDR3aa: CSATPWARNQPQHF
j_gene: TRBJ1-5
v_gene: TRBV20-1

CDR3aa: CSATSASTDTQYF
j_gene: TRBJ2-3
v_gene: TRBV20-1

CDR3aa: CASSERGEGDTQYF
j_gene: TRBJ2-3
v_gene: TRBV25-1

CDR3aa: CASSFRPGTADNNEQFF
j_gene: TRBJ2-1
v_gene: TRBV7-9